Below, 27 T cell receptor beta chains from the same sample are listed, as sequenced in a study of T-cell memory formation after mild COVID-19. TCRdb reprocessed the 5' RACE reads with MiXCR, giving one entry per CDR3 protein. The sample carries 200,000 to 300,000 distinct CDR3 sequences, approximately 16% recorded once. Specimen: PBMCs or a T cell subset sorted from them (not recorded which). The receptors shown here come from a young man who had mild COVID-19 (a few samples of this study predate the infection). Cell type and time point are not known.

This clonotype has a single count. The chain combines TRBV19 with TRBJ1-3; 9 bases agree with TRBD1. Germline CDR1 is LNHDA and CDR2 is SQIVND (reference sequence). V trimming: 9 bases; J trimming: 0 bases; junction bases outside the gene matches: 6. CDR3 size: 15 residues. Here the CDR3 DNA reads TGTGCCAGCAGTGGGACAGGGCGCTCTGGAAACACCATATATTTT. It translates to CASSGTGRSGNTIYF.

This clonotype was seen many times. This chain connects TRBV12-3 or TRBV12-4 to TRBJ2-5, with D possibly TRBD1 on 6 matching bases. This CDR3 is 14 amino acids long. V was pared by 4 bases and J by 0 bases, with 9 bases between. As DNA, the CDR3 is TGTGCCAGCAGTTCGACAGGCTACCAAGAGACCCAGTACTTC. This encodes CASSSTGYQETQYF.

CDR3 in DNA: TGCGCCAGCAGCCAAGAGGGCGCCACCACTGGGGCCAACGTCCTGACTTTC. Its translation is CASSQEGATTGANVLTF. The V call is TRBV4-3, the J call TRBJ2-6; D remains ambiguous. CDR1 and CDR2 from the germline V gene are LGHNA and YSLEER. Trimming took off 0 bases at V and 2 bases at J, with 11 bases between the two ends. The CDR3 covers 17 residues.

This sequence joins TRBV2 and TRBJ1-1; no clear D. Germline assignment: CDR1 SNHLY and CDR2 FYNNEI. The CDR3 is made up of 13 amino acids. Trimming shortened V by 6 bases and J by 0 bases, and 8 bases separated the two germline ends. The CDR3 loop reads CASRKGMNTEAFF. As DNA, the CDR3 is TGTGCCAGCAGGAAAGGAATGAACACTGAAGCTTTCTTT.

CDR3 in DNA: TGTGCCACCAGTGATATGGGGATCTCCTACAATGAGCAGTTCTTC. Amino acid sequence: CATSDMGISYNEQFF. V and J are TRBV24-1 and TRBJ2-1; no firm D call. Germline V CDR1 and CDR2: KGHDR, SFDVKD. V was clipped by 3 bases and J by 0 bases, with 8 bases between them. The CDR3 contains 15 residues.

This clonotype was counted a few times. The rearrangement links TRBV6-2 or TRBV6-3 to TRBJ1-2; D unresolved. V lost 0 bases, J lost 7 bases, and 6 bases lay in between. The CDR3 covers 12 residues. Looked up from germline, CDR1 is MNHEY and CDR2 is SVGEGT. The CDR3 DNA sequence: TGTGCCAGCAGTTACTCGACGGGTGGCTACACCTTC. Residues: CASSYSTGGYTF.

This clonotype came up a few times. Here the CDR3 DNA reads TGTGCCAGCAGGGGGCGGGGGGTCCTCTACAATGAGCAGTTCTTC. Translation gives CASRGRGVLYNEQFF. The chain carries TRBV12-3 or TRBV12-4 and TRBJ2-1, with 8 bases fitting TRBD2. This CDR3 is built from 15 residues. The V and J ends lost 6 bases and 3 bases, in that order; junction bases with no gene match: 7.

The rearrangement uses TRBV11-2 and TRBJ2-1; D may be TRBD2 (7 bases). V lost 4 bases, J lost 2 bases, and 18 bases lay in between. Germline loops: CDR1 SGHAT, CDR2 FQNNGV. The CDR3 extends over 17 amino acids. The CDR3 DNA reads TGTGCCAGCAGCTCTCGAGCGGCGGGGGCCACCTACAATGAGCAGTTCTTC. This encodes CASSSRAAGATYNEQFF.

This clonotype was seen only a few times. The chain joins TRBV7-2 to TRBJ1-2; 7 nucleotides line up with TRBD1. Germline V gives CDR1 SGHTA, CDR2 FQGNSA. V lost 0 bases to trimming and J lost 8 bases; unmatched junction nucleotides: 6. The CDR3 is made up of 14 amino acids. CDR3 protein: CASSLARGLVGYTF. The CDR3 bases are TGTGCCAGCAGCTTAGCGAGGGGGCTGGTAGGCTACACCTTC.

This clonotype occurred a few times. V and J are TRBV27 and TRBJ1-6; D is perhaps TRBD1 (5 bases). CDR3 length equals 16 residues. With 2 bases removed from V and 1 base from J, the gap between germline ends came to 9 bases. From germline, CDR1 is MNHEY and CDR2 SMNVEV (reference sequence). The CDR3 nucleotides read TGTGCCAGCAGTTTACGGGGGGTATCCTATAATTCACCCCTCCACTTT. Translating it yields CASSLRGVSYNSPLHF.

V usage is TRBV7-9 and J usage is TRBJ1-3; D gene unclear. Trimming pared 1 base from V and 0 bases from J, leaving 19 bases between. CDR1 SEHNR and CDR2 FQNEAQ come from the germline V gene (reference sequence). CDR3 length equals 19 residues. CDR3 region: CASSLDPLGRRSSGNTIYF. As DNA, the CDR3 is TGTGCCAGCAGCTTAGATCCCCTCGGACGTCGAAGCTCTGGAAACACCATATATTTT.

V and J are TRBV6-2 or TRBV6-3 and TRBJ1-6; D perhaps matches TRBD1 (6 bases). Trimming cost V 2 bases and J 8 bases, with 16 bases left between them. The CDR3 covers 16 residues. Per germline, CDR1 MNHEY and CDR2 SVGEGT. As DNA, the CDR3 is TGTGCCAGCAGTTACAATTCTGCAGGGGTTCATTCACCCCTCCACTTT. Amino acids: CASSYNSAGVHSPLHF.

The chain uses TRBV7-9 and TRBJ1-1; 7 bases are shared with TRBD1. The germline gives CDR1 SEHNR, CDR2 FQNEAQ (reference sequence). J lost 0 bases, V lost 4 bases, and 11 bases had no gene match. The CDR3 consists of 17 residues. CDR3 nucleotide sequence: TGTGCCAGCAGCTCCAAAGATCAGGGGGTTATGAACACTGAAGCTTTCTTT. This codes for CASSSKDQGVMNTEAFF.

Here the CDR3 DNA reads TGTGCCAGCTCTACCAGGGGGCGCGGCGAGCAGTACGTC. Its translation: CASSTRGRGEQYV. The chain links TRBV28 to TRBJ2-7; TRBD1 agrees at 8 bases. Germline trimming cut 8 bases from V and 6 bases from J; bases unmatched to any gene: 9. This CDR3 has 13 residues. CDR1 and CDR2 (germline): MDHEN, SYDVKM.

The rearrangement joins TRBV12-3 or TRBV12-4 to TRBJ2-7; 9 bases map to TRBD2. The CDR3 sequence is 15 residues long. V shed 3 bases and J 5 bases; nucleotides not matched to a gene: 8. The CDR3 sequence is CASSFRAGGTNEQYF. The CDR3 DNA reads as TGTGCCAGCAGTTTCCGGGCGGGGGGGACCAACGAGCAGTACTTC.

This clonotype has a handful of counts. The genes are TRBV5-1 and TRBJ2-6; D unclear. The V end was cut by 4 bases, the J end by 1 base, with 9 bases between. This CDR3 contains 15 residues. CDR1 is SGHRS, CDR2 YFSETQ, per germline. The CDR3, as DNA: TGCGCCAGCAGCCCCAGCGTGTCTGGGGCCAACGTCCTGACTTTC. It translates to CASSPSVSGANVLTF.

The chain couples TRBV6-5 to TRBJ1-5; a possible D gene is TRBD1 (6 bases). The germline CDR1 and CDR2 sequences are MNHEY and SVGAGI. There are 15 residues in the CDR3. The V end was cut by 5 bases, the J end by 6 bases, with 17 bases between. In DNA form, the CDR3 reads TGTGCCAGCAGTACCCTGACGGACAGTCTTCAGCCCCAGCATTTT. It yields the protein CASSTLTDSLQPQHF.

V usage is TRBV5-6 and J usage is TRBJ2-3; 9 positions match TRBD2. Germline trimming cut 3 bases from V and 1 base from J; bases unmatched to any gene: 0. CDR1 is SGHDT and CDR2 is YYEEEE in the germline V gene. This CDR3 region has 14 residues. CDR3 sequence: CASSWTSGTDTQYF. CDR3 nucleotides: TGTGCCAGCAGCTGGACTAGCGGCACAGATACGCAGTATTTT.

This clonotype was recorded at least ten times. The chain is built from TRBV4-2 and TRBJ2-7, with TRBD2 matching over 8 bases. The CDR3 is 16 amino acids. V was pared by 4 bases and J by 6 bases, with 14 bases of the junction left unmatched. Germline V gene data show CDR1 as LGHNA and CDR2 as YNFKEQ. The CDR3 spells CASSPLRGGGYPEQYF. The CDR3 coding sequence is TGTGCCAGCAGCCCCCTAAGAGGCGGGGGGTATCCCGAGCAGTACTTC.

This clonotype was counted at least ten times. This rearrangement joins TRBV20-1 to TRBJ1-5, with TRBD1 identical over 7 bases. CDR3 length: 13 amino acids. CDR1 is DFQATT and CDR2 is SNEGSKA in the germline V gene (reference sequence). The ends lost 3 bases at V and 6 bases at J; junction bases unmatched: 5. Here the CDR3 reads CSARLGGGQPQHF. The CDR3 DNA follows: TGCAGTGCTAGGTTAGGGGGCGGTCAGCCCCAGCATTTT.

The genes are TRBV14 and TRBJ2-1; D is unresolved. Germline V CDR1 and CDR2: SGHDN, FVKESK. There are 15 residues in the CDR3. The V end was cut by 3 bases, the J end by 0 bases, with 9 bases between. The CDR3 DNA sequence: TGTGCCAGCAGCCACACAACGAGCTCCTACAATGAGCAGTTCTTC. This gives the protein CASSHTTSSYNEQFF.

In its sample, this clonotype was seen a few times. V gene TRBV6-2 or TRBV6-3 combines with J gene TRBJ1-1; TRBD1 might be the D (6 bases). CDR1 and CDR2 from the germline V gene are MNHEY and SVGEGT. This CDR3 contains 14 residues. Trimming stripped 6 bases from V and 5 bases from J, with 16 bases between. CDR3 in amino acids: CASRPPIGQTEAFF. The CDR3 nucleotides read TGTGCCAGCAGGCCCCCCATTGGACAGACTGAAGCTTTCTTT.

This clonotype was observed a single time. The CDR3 is CASRGELSNYGYTF. CDR3 coding DNA: TGTGCCAGCAGGGGGGAACTTTCTAACTATGGCTACACCTTC. V usage is TRBV28 and J usage is TRBJ1-2; D might be TRBD1 (5 bases). V was clipped by 6 bases and J by 0 bases, with 11 bases between them. CDR3 length equals 14 residues. Looked up from germline, CDR1 is MDHEN and CDR2 is SYDVKM.

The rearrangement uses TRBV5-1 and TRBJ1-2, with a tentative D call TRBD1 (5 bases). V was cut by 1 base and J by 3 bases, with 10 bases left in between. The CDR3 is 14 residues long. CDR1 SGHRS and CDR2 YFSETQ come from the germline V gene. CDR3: CASSLSGADYGYTF. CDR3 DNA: TGCGCCAGCAGCTTGTCCGGGGCCGACTATGGCTACACCTTC.

Here the CDR3 reads CASSPTSGGSDTQYF. The CDR3 DNA is TGTGCCAGCAGCCCAACTAGCGGGGGGTCAGATACGCAGTATTTT. The chain has TRBV12-3 or TRBV12-4 and TRBJ2-3; 12 positions agree with TRBD2. The CDR3 has 15 amino acids. After removal of 6 bases from V and 4 bases from J, the junction contained 5 bases not matched to a gene.

The CDR3, as DNA: TGCAGTGCTAGGGACAGCGGGGCCGGGGATTCACCCCTCCACTTT. This codes for CSARDSGAGDSPLHF. The J gene is TRBJ1-6, the V gene TRBV20-1; a possible D gene is TRBD1 (6 bases). CDR3 length: 15 residues. Trimming removed 3 bases at V and 8 bases at J, with 17 bases between. Germline V lookup: CDR1 DFQATT, CDR2 SNEGSKA (reference sequence).

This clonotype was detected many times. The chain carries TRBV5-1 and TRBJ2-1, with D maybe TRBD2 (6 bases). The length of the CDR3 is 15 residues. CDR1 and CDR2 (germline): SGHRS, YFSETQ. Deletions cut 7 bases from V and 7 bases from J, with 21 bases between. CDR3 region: CASLSGEFSDNEQFF. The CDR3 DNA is TGCGCCAGCCTATCGGGGGAGTTCAGCGATAATGAGCAGTTCTTC.